A selection of T cell receptor beta chains follows, all from one sample in a study of T-cell memory formation after mild COVID-19. TCRdb itself ran the 5' RACE reads through MiXCR, one entry per CDR3 protein. Here the sample spans nearly 40,000 distinct CDR3 sequences, 5.5% to 7% being singletons. Sequencing was performed on PBMCs or a T cell subset sorted from them (not recorded which). The receptors originated from an adult who had mild COVID-19 (a few samples of this study predate the infection). Cell type and time point are not known. Each CDR3 is given with its conserved first and last residue. Fields, in order: clone size, D gene, J gene, V gene, CDR3 DNA, CDR3 protein. The D gene is left open where the match is weak. A clone size is listed for some rows: how often the clone was seen (once, few, many), or a class if it is expanded.

-	TRBD1	TRBJ1-1	TRBV11-2	TGTGCCAGCAGCTTAGTCCCGGGACAGGGACGAGCTTTCTTT	CASSLVPGQGRAFF
many	-	TRBJ2-1	TRBV25-1	TGTGCCAGCAATGAGGGCAATGAGCAGTTCTTC	CASNEGNEQFF
-	-	TRBJ2-2	TRBV9	TGTGCCAGCAGCGTAGATCCTACGAGGGTCCGGGAGCTGTTTTTT	CASSVDPTRVRELFF
many	-	TRBJ2-1	TRBV25-1	TGTGCCAGCAGTCAAGGATACAGCGGTAATGAGCAGTTCTTC	CASSQGYSGNEQFF
-	-	TRBJ1-4	TRBV4-1	TGCGCCAGCAGCCCGCCGGCCGGGGGCATTAATGAAAAACTGTTTTTT	CASSPPAGGINEKLFF
many	-	TRBJ1-1	TRBV6-6	TGTGCCAGCAGTTACTCGGAAGGGAGGAACACTGAAGCTTTCTTT	CASSYSEGRNTEAFF
few	TRBD1	TRBJ1-6	TRBV15	TGTGCCACCAGCAACCGGGACAGGGGTAATTCACCCCTCCACTTT	CATSNRDRGNSPLHF
many	TRBD1	TRBJ2-2	TRBV5-1	TGCGCCAGCAAAATCCGAGGGGGCGAAACCGGGGAGCTGTTTTTT	CASKIRGGETGELFF
-	-	TRBJ1-1	TRBV7-2	TGTGCCAGCACCGAATTTACGGGGTACACTGAAGCTTTCTTT	CASTEFTGYTEAFF
many	-	TRBJ1-3	TRBV5-1	TGCGCCAGCAGTGAGGACGTCTCTGGAAACACCATATATTTT	CASSEDVSGNTIYF
once	-	TRBJ1-2	TRBV6-2/TRBV6-3	TGTGCCAGCAGATCCGCCTCAATAGGGATCTATGGCTACACCTTC	CASRSASIGIYGYTF
many	TRBD1	TRBJ2-1	TRBV24-1	TGTGCCACCAGTGATCCGGGACAGGGAAATACCTACAATGAGCAGTTCTTC	CATSDPGQGNTYNEQFF
-	TRBD1	TRBJ1-4	TRBV24-1	TGTGCCACCAGATCAGGCCAGGGGGCGAAGAGGGATGAAAAACTGTTTTTT	CATRSGQGAKRDEKLFF
-	-	TRBJ2-1	TRBV11-3	TGTGCCAGCAGCTTAGGTAAAAATGAGCAGTTCTTC	CASSLGKNEQFF
many	TRBD1	TRBJ2-3	TRBV29-1	TGCAGCGGCGGAGGGGGGACAGGCGGATTGGATACGCAGTATTTT	CSGGGGTGGLDTQYF
many	TRBD2	TRBJ2-1	TRBV14	TGTGCCAGCAGCCAAGGGTCGGGAGGCGCGTACAATGAGCAGTTCTTC	CASSQGSGGAYNEQFF
-	-	TRBJ2-2	TRBV6-5	TGTGCCAGCAGTGGGGCGTGGACCGGGGAGCTGTTTTTT	CASSGAWTGELFF
-	-	TRBJ2-1	TRBV24-1	TGTGCCACCAGTGACGTAACAGGGAATGGAGAGTTCTTC	CATSDVTGNGEFF
many	-	TRBJ2-3	TRBV20-1	TGCAGTGCTAGAGACCCCGTCCGGGAGGATACGCAGTATTTT	CSARDPVREDTQYF
many	TRBD1	TRBJ2-7	TRBV20-1	TGCAGTGCTAGAGATACTGGACAGGGCTACGAGCAGTACTTC	CSARDTGQGYEQYF
-	-	TRBJ1-2	TRBV19	TGTGCCAGTAGCGTTACCGGAGGGAGCAAGCTCTATGGCTACACCTTC	CASSVTGGSKLYGYTF
many	TRBD2	TRBJ2-1	TRBV7-2	TGTGCCAGCAGGGGGAGGGCCCGAGCTGGCAATGAGCAGTTCTTC	CASRGRARAGNEQFF
few	-	TRBJ1-1	TRBV11-2	TGTGCCAGCAGCCCCGACGGGGGGCGCGGGTACACTGAAGCTTTCTTT	CASSPDGGRGYTEAFF
many	-	TRBJ1-1	TRBV7-9	TGTGCCAGCACTCAGACAGCTGAAGCTTTCTTT	CASTQTAEAFF
many	TRBD2	TRBJ2-3	TRBV20-1	TGCAGTGTTACTCCTAGCGGCCTAAACACAGATACGCAGTATTTT	CSVTPSGLNTDTQYF
many	TRBD1	TRBJ1-2	TRBV29-1	TGCAGCGGTTACAGGGGTTCCGATGGCTACACCTTC	CSGYRGSDGYTF
many	TRBD1	TRBJ2-7	TRBV10-3	TGTGCCATCAGTGAAATGGACAGGGCCTACGAGCAGTACTTC	CAISEMDRAYEQYF
-	-	TRBJ2-3	TRBV6-2/TRBV6-3	TGTGCCAGCAGTCGACTAGGACGCACAGATACGCAGTATTTT	CASSRLGRTDTQYF
few	TRBD1	TRBJ2-1	TRBV9	TGTGCCAGCAGCCCTCAGGGACAGGCAGGAACCGAGCAGTTCTTC	CASSPQGQAGTEQFF
many	TRBD2	TRBJ2-5	TRBV20-1	TGCAGTGCTAGGATAGCGGGACCGTACCAAGAGACCCAGTACTTC	CSARIAGPYQETQYF
few	-	TRBJ1-1	TRBV30	TGTGCCTGGAGTGTTTTGCAGGGCACTGAAGCTTTCTTT	CAWSVLQGTEAFF
many	TRBD2	TRBJ2-1	TRBV15	TGTGCCACCAGCAGAGAATGGGTGGGACTAGGTACAAATGAGCAGTTCTTC	CATSREWVGLGTNEQFF
-	-	TRBJ1-5	TRBV7-9	TGTGCCAGCAGCTTAGCGCAGGTTAATCAGCCCCAGCATTTT	CASSLAQVNQPQHF
many	TRBD2	TRBJ2-7	TRBV7-2	TGTGCCAGCAGCTCTAGCGGCTCCTACGAGCAGTACTTC	CASSSSGSYEQYF
-	TRBD1	TRBJ1-1	TRBV12-3/TRBV12-4	TGTGCCAGCAGTTTAACAGGGGGGTGGGCTGAAGCTTTCTTT	CASSLTGGWAEAFF
many	-	TRBJ1-5	TRBV19	TGTGCCAGCCGACCCGGGGACGTAGGGCCCCAGCATTTT	CASRPGDVGPQHF
many	TRBD1	TRBJ1-1	TRBV7-3	TGTGCCAGCAGCTTAACCCGGGACAGGGCCACTGAAGCTTTCTTT	CASSLTRDRATEAFF
few	-	TRBJ1-1	TRBV18	TGTGCCAGCTCACCTTCAGAAGCCGGACCGATGAACACTGAAGCTTTCTTT	CASSPSEAGPMNTEAFF
many	-	TRBJ2-1	TRBV30	TGTGCCTGGAGTTACGGCCACTACAATGAGCAGTTCTTC	CAWSYGHYNEQFF
many	-	TRBJ2-1	TRBV12-3/TRBV12-4	TGTGCCAGCAGTAAGGGCCCCTCCTACAATGAGCAGTTCTTC	CASSKGPSYNEQFF
many	TRBD2	TRBJ2-1	TRBV29-1	TGCAGCGTGTTATCCCCTGGACTAGCAAACAACAATGAGCAGTTCTTC	CSVLSPGLANNNEQFF
few	-	TRBJ2-5	TRBV24-1	TGTGCCACCTCCCCGGAGGGCGTCCAAGAGACCCAGTACTTC	CATSPEGVQETQYF